The clone carrying this T cell receptor (beta chain) has at least ten counts. What it binds is not known. The source of the sample is a study of regulatory T cells in long-lasting Graves disease. Libraries of TCR beta came from iRepertoire HTBI primers plus Arm-PCR of CDR3 regions. MiXCR, run by TCRdb on the multiplex PCR reads, gives a single entry per CDR3 protein. Of about 620,000 distinct CDR3 sequences listed, roughly 15% are singletons. Notes on the study in general: Persistent Graves' patients had lower TCR diversity than newly diagnosed ones.

The time point here: newly diagnosed GD, antithyroid drugs for less than 3 months. PBMC RNA was the source of the TCR library. The CDR3 has 17 amino acids. Trimming cost V 1 base and J 2 bases, with 17 bases left between them. The germline V gene encodes CDR1 SGHAT and CDR2 FQNNGV. This sample was shared with a second study, whose subject was T cells in Graves' hyperthyroidism and ophthalmopathy. That work states: The study enrolled patients aged 18 to 65 with newly diagnosed hyperthyroidism of under 2 months' duration. Investigators excluded patients with uncontrolled infection, other autoimmune disease, pregnancy or lactation. First-round RT-PCR of the TCR CDR3 relied on the HTBI primer set.

Sequencing was performed on peripheral blood mononuclear cells (PBMCs), taken at new diagnosis, from a patient treated with antithyroid drugs. The receptor was derived from a woman in her twenties or thirties with Graves disease. The J gene is TRBJ2-5, the V gene TRBV11-2; D is ambiguous. CDR3 protein: CASSLGWPRLNQETQYF. In nucleotides, the CDR3 is TGTGCCAGCAGCTTAGGATGGCCTAGGCTAAATCAAGAGACCCAGTACTTC.